The entry below gives a single T cell receptor (beta chain) sequence along with its context. Its specificity is unknown. Trimming took 4 bases from V and 2 from J, leaving 12 bases between them. CDR3 length: 14 residues. CDR1 and CDR2 from the germline V gene are MDHEN and SYDVKM. Sequenced by immunoSEQ multiplex PCR; TCRdb stores in-frame clones only, minus some. There are hundreds of thousands of clones in the sample; roughly 70% occur only once, and about 1.7% lies in the top ten. This specimen comes from a study of shared clonotypes between healthy human individuals. Background on the study: There were three CD4 naive, three CD4 memory, two CD8 naive and one CD8 memory plates per donor.

Study-wide results and limits: Clonotypes shared by all four donors outscored non-shared clonotypes in generation probability. It was expected that sequencing depth would affect clonotype sharing among donors. It was only blood that was sampled, and tissue repertoires likely differ.

This sequence was found in a woman aged 30 to 39 in good health. Material: memory CD4+ T cells sorted from blood. Documented subset: CD45RA-negative fraction. The rearrangement uses TRBV28 and TRBJ2-7, with D maybe TRBD2 (7 bases). The CDR3 here is CASSYGGAPYEQYF. The CDR3 coding sequence is TGTGCCAGCAGTTATGGGGGGGCACCCTACGAGCAGTACTTC.